This is a list of T cell receptor beta chains from one sample in a study of human T cells and chemical hapten exposure. TCRdb re-called the 5' RACE reads with MiXCR, one entry per CDR3 protein. Found here are fewer than 150,000 distinct CDR3 sequences, approximately 19% of them singletons; the top ten hold around 2.8%. The receptor source for this set is a human donor in good health. CDR3s include the opening cysteine and the closing phenylalanine or tryptophan. The order of the fields is J gene, D gene, clone size, V gene, CDR3 DNA, CDR3 protein. The D gene is left open where the match is weak. A clone size is listed for some rows: how often the clone was seen (once, few, many), or a class if it is expanded.

>TRBJ1-5|TRBD1|NA|TRBV2
TGTGCCAGCAGTGAAGAAGAGACAGGGGCCAATCAGCCCCAGCATTTT
CASSEEETGANQPQHF
>TRBJ2-1|TRBD1|NA|TRBV29-1
TGCAGCGTTGACTCTGGACAGGGCTTTTCTTACAATGAGCAGTTCTTC
CSVDSGQGFSYNEQFF
>TRBJ2-7|TRBD1|NA|TRBV6-5
TGTGCCAGCAGGGGGACAGGGGCCTACGAGCAGTACTTC
CASRGTGAYEQYF
>TRBJ2-2|NA|NA|TRBV29-1
TGCAGCGTTGTCGTCACCGGGGAGCTGTTTTTT
CSVVVTGELFF
>TRBJ2-1|NA|few|TRBV24-1
TGTGCCACCAGTGATTTTGGGACCAGCTCCTACAATGAGCAGTTCTTC
CATSDFGTSSYNEQFF
>TRBJ1-4|TRBD1|NA|TRBV5-1
TGCGCCAGCAGCGTACAGGGGATTGAGGGGGAAAAACTGTTTTTT
CASSVQGIEGEKLFF
>TRBJ1-2|NA|few|TRBV30
TGTGCCTGGAGTGACGGAAACTATGGCTACACCTTC
CAWSDGNYGYTF
>TRBJ2-5|TRBD2|few|TRBV15
TGTGCCACCAGCAGAGGGAATAGCGGGAAACAAGAGACCCAGTACTTC
CATSRGNSGKQETQYF
>TRBJ1-3|NA|many|TRBV9
TGTGCCAGCAGCGGAGGGACGCACACCATATATTTT
CASSGGTHTIYF
>TRBJ1-6|TRBD1|few|TRBV5-1
TGCGCCAGCAGCTGGACAGGCTATAATTCACCCCTCCACTTT
CASSWTGYNSPLHF
>TRBJ1-6|NA|NA|TRBV28
TGTGCCAGCAGCCCACAGTATAATTCACCCCTCCACTTT
CASSPQYNSPLHF
>TRBJ1-2|TRBD1|NA|TRBV28
TGTGCCAGCAGCCCAGGGACAGGCGCTAACTATGGCGACACCTTC
CASSPGTGANYGDTF
>TRBJ1-6|TRBD1|few|TRBV28
TGTGCCAGCAGGACCTTCGGGGACAGCATTTCACCCCTCCACTTT
CASRTFGDSISPLHF
>TRBJ2-7|NA|few|TRBV6-5
TGTGCCAGCACCTCCGACCACTACGAGCAGTACTTC
CASTSDHYEQYF
>TRBJ1-5|NA|NA|TRBV9
TGTGCCAGCAGCCCCGGACAGCATACCAATCAGCCCCAGCATTTT
CASSPGQHTNQPQHF
>TRBJ2-7|TRBD2|few|TRBV20-1
TGCAGTGCTCCCACTAGCGGGAGAAAGTACGAGCAGTACTTC
CSAPTSGRKYEQYF
>TRBJ2-3|TRBD2|few|TRBV11-1
TGTGCCAGCAGCCCTCCTTCCGCGGGAGGATTTGGCACAGATACGCAGTATTTT
CASSPPSAGGFGTDTQYF
>TRBJ2-7|TRBD2|NA|TRBV4-2
TGTGCCAGCAGCCATATAACGGGAGGGGGGGCCTACGAGCAGTACTTC
CASSHITGGGAYEQYF
>TRBJ2-1|NA|NA|TRBV5-1
TGCGCCAGCAGCTTGATCGTGTCAGGGAGCTCCTACAATGAGCAGTTCTTC
CASSLIVSGSSYNEQFF
>TRBJ2-2|NA|NA|TRBV28
TGTGCCAGCAGCCTCTCCGGGTTAAGGGACGGGGAGCTGTTTTTT
CASSLSGLRDGELFF
>TRBJ1-4|NA|few|TRBV6-5
TGTGCCAGCACCCGGCACGTCTGGGGAAGGAATGAAAAACTGTTTTTT
CASTRHVWGRNEKLFF
>TRBJ2-2|TRBD1|NA|TRBV14
TGTGCCAGCAGCCAAGATACAGGGGTAAACACCGGGGAGCTGTTTTTT
CASSQDTGVNTGELFF
>TRBJ1-4|NA|few|TRBV30
TGTGCCTGGAGTCCATTGACAGGTTATGAAAAACTGTTTTTT
CAWSPLTGYEKLFF
>TRBJ2-3|NA|few|TRBV30
TGTGCCTGGAGTTCTACAGATACGCAGTATTTT
CAWSSTDTQYF
>TRBJ2-6|TRBD2|NA|TRBV5-4
TGTGCCAGCTCTAGCGGACTTAGCTCTGGGGCCAACGTCCTGACTTTC
CASSSGLSSGANVLTF
>TRBJ2-1|TRBD2|NA|TRBV9
TGTGCCAGCAGCGTAGGTGCGGGAGGGAACAATGAGCAGTTCTTC
CASSVGAGGNNEQFF
>TRBJ2-1|TRBD1|NA|TRBV3-1
TGTGCCAGCAGCCCGGGACAGGGTTGGAATGAGCAGTTCTTC
CASSPGQGWNEQFF
>TRBJ1-5|NA|few|TRBV12-3/TRBV12-4
TGTGCCAGCAGTTTAGCGGCAGGCGGGGGCAATCAGCCCCAGCATTTT
CASSLAAGGGNQPQHF
>TRBJ2-7|NA|few|TRBV27
TGTGCCAGCAGTACAGGGTCCCTGGTTGTCTACGAGCAGTACTTC
CASSTGSLVVYEQYF
>TRBJ2-2|NA|NA|TRBV6-2/TRBV6-3
TGTGCCGGCAGCCTCTCTATCGGGGAGCTGTTTTTT
CAGSLSIGELFF
>TRBJ2-1|TRBD1|few|TRBV12-3/TRBV12-4
TGTGCCAGCAGACAGGGGAGTAATGAGCAGTTCTTC
CASRQGSNEQFF
>TRBJ2-7|TRBD2|NA|TRBV28
TGTGCCAGCGAATCGGGGGAGGGCGGGGGCGAGCAGTACTTC
CASESGEGGGEQYF
>TRBJ2-2|TRBD1|NA|TRBV7-6
TGTGCCAGCAGCTTATCCCGACAGGGGCGTTGGACCGGGGAGCTGTTTTTT
CASSLSRQGRWTGELFF
>TRBJ2-3|TRBD2|NA|TRBV7-3
TGTGCCAGCAGCTTAACGGTTAGCGGGGGCCCTAGCACAGATACGCAGTATTTT
CASSLTVSGGPSTDTQYF
>TRBJ2-1|NA|few|TRBV12-3/TRBV12-4
TGTGCCAGCAGTTTAGCGAGGGGAACTGGGAATGAGCAGTTCTTC
CASSLARGTGNEQFF
>TRBJ2-7|NA|NA|TRBV7-2
TGTGCCAGCAGCTTAATGGCCTCTCCGACCCCGTACGAGCAGTACTTC
CASSLMASPTPYEQYF
>TRBJ1-1|NA|few|TRBV28
TGTGCCAGCCCCGCCTCAGGGGAGAACACTGAAGCTTTCTTT
CASPASGENTEAFF
>TRBJ1-1|NA|NA|TRBV14
TGTGCCAGCAGCCAAGATGGAGCGGGGGCTGAAGCTTTCTTT
CASSQDGAGAEAFF
>TRBJ2-1|TRBD2|few|TRBV7-3
TGTGCCAGCAGCTTCCACCGGGGGGGGGCCAACAATGAGCAGTTCTTC
CASSFHRGGANNEQFF
>TRBJ1-2|NA|few|TRBV4-2
TGTGCCAGCAGCCAAATCTCTCCCTCGGTAGGGCGGGATGGCTACACCTTC
CASSQISPSVGRDGYTF
>TRBJ2-5|TRBD1|many|TRBV30
TGTGCCTGGAGTATGATAAGTGGACAGGCTCAGGGGGCCCAGTACTTC
CAWSMISGQAQGAQYF
>TRBJ1-5|NA|NA|TRBV20-1
TGCAGTGCTGGAGGGAGGACGGTTAGCAATCAGCCCCAGCATTTT
CSAGGRTVSNQPQHF
>TRBJ1-1|TRBD1|NA|TRBV7-3
TGTGCCAGCAGCTATTTAGGGACAGGCAAGTCTGAAGCTTTCTTT
CASSYLGTGKSEAFF
>TRBJ1-5|TRBD1|NA|TRBV6-5
TGTGCCAGCGGCAGGGGGAGTAGCAATCAGCCCCAGCATTTT
CASGRGSSNQPQHF
>TRBJ2-1|NA|NA|TRBV21-1
TGTGCCAGCAGCAAAGATCGGCCAATCCGATACAATGAGCAGTTCTTC
CASSKDRPIRYNEQFF
>TRBJ2-3|NA|few|TRBV29-1
TGCAGCGTTGAGGTGACTAGCACAGATACGCAGTATTTT
CSVEVTSTDTQYF
>TRBJ2-1|NA|many|TRBV20-1
TGCAGTGCCCATCCCCTCCTAGCTACTGAGCAGTTCTTC
CSAHPLLATEQFF
>TRBJ2-7|NA|NA|TRBV12-3/TRBV12-4
TGTGCCAGCAGTTTAGCGGCCGGGTCGAACTACGAGCAGTACTTC
CASSLAAGSNYEQYF
>TRBJ2-1|TRBD2|few|TRBV30
TGTGCCTGGAACGCGGGAGGGACCACTGAGCAGTTCTTC
CAWNAGGTTEQFF
>TRBJ2-7|TRBD2|NA|TRBV5-1
TGCGCCAGCAGCTTGGCGGGGGGGCTACCCTACGAGCAGTACTTC
CASSLAGGLPYEQYF